The subject of this entry is one TCR beta chain. Its antigen remains unknown. This sample was taken from a study of shared clonotypes between healthy human individuals. Study summary: Donors had three CD4 naive, three CD4 memory, two CD8 naive and one CD8 memory plate apiece. Whole-study results and caveats: Sampling used blood alone; tissue repertoires probably differ.

Trimming pared 7 bases from V and 2 bases from J, leaving 12 bases between. Germline CDR1 is MNHEY and CDR2 is SMNVEV (reference sequence). CDR3 size: 15 residues. Produced via immunoSEQ multiplex PCR; TCRdb's table is partial and in-frame only. The sample shows under 850,000 clones, approximately 92% of them seen only once. It was CD45RO-negative cells, positively selected for CCR7, that made up naive CD8 cells, with terminally differentiated effector memory CD45RA+ cells excluded. Sequencing was done on a sample of naive CD8+ T cells sorted from blood. J is TRBJ2-6 and V is TRBV27; D remains unclear. The sequence derives from a man aged 25 to 40 in good health. The CDR3 reads CASTPHGTGANVLTF. The CDR3 bases are TGTGCCAGCACCCCCCACGGTACTGGGGCCAACGTCCTGACTTTC. Variable domain in full (rest from reference TRBV27 and TRBJ2-6): EAQVTQNPRYLITVTGKKLTVTCSQNMNHEYMSWYRQDPGLGLRQIYYSMNVEVTDKGDVPEGYKVSRKEKRNFPLILESPSPNQTSLYFCASTPHGTGANVLTFGAGSRLTVL.